A selection of T cell receptor beta chains follows, all from one sample in a study of blood T cell repertoires in COVID-19. Clones were sequenced by immunoSEQ multiplex PCR, and TCRdb holds only the in-frame ones, with some missing. The sample yields under 250,000 clones, around 90% seen once. Material: PBMCs or T cells enriched from blood (not recorded which). The receptors shown here come from a woman aged 40 to 49 who had been exposed to COVID-19. The CDR3 runs from the conserved cysteine through the conserved F or W. D genes are given only for firm matches. Clone sizes are given selectively: once, few, many, or a class where the clone is expanded.

.	TRBV27	TRBJ1-1	.	11	CASSLRGEAFF	TGTGCCAGCAGTCTAAGGGGGGAAGCTTTCTTT
.	TRBV10-3	TRBJ1-3	.	16	CAISESGAASGNTIYF	TGTGCCATCAGTGAGTCGGGGGCGGCCTCTGGAAACACCATATATTTT
.	TRBV28	TRBJ1-1	.	13	CASSLDQGRGAFF	TGTGCCAGCAGTTTAGACCAGGGGCGCGGGGCTTTCTTT
.	TRBV27	TRBJ1-2	once	14	CASSSGGLPEGYTF	TGTGCCAGCAGTTCCGGGGGGCTTCCTGAGGGCTACACCTTC
.	TRBV5-4	TRBJ1-4	.	15	CASSPGGQPFEKLFF	TGTGCCAGCAGCCCAGGAGGACAGCCCTTTGAAAAACTGTTTTTT
TRBD1	TRBV4-3	TRBJ1-6	.	16	CASSQAAGGGNSPLHF	TGCGCCAGCAGCCAAGCCGCAGGGGGAGGTAATTCACCCCTCCACTTT
.	TRBV14	TRBJ2-7	.	15	CASSQTGLRSYEQYF	TGTGCCAGCAGCCAAACGGGACTCCGATCCTACGAGCAGTACTTC
.	TRBV2	TRBJ1-2	.	13	CASSETGRGGYTF	TGTGCCAGCAGTGAAACGGGCAGGGGCGGCTACACCTTC
TRBD1	TRBV25-1	TRBJ2-7	.	16	CASSDISGTGHHEQYF	TGTGCCAGCAGTGATATTTCCGGGACAGGGCACCACGAGCAGTACTTC
TRBD2	TRBV5-1	TRBJ2-3	.	14	CASGGAQEEDTQYF	TGTGCCAGCGGGGGGGCGCAGGAAGAAGATACGCAGTATTTT
TRBD1	TRBV9	TRBJ1-1	.	16	CASGHKTGASNTEAFF	TGTGCCAGCGGGCATAAGACAGGGGCTTCGAACACTGAAGCTTTCTTT
.	TRBV5-8	TRBJ2-1	.	15	CASSKDREGLNEQFF	TGTGCCAGCAGCAAGGACAGGGAGGGCCTCAATGAGCAGTTCTTC
TRBD2	TRBV2	TRBJ2-4	.	15	CASSEMASGRYIQYF	TGTGCCAGCAGTGAAATGGCTAGCGGGAGGTACATTCAGTACTTC
TRBD1	TRBV7-2	TRBJ2-7	.	15	CASSLDAQGAYEQYF	TGTGCCAGCAGCTTAGATGCTCAGGGGGCCTACGAGCAGTACTTC
.	TRBV15	TRBJ1-5	.	12	CATSIRNQPQHF	TGTGCCACCAGCATCAGAAATCAGCCCCAGCATTTT